The text below deals with one T cell receptor (beta chain). Data came from immunoSEQ multiplex PCR; TCRdb stores just in-frame clones and leaves some out. Of roughly 280,000 clones in the sample, around 92% were seen once. These data are taken from a study of blood T cell repertoires in COVID-19. Looking at the study overall: Italy, Spain and the United States were the sources of the convalescent and acute COVID-19 samples.

Cohorts were assigned according to the clinical history that participants reported. Before being deemed recovered, Cohort 3 donors had two negative PCRs, clearance, or symptom resolution. V lost 3 bases and J lost 0, with 10 bases in between. The CDR3 is 15 amino acids. CDR1 MDHEN and CDR2 SYDVKM come from the germline V gene. The sample taken for sequencing was PBMCs or T cells enriched from blood (not recorded which). The receptor was isolated from a woman aged 55-69 years who had recovered from COVID-19. The chain links TRBV28 to TRBJ2-3; D unresolved. In DNA, the CDR3 is TGTGCCAGCAGTTTGGCGGCACTAAGCACAGATACGCAGTATTTT. Translated: CASSLAALSTDTQYF.